A selection of T cell receptor beta chains follows, all from one sample in a study of T cell repertoires in cytomegalovirus infection. These receptors' antigens are unknown. Each CDR3 protein gets one entry after TCRdb re-called the reads with MiXCR. The sample holds around 800,000 distinct CDR3 sequences; approximately 30% are singletons and the top ten take over 10%. The sequences come from cultured CD8+ T cells from PBMCs, collected from culture after CMV antigen stimulation. These receptor sequences come from a human donor in good health (CMV status not recorded). Some clones in this sample may be carry-over from other donors' samples. Both conserved end residues are part of each CDR3. The D gene is left open where the match is weak. Rows give clone size only sometimes, using once, few, many, or a class for an expanded clone.

CDR3 DNA: TGTGCCAGCAGCTCAGGGGGGGGTGAGCCCCAGCATTTT
CDR3 protein: CASSSGGGEPQHF
D gene: TRBD1
J gene: TRBJ1-5
V gene: TRBV7-6
clone size: once

CDR3 DNA: TGCAGCGTTGCCGGCGGGACCGAGCTTGGCTCCTACAATGAGCAGTTCTTC
CDR3 protein: CSVAGGTELGSYNEQFF
D gene: -
J gene: TRBJ2-1
V gene: TRBV29-1
clone size: few

CDR3 DNA: TGTGCCAGCAGCTTGTATGACGCCGGGGAGATCTTC
CDR3 protein: CASSLYDAGEIF
D gene: -
J gene: TRBJ2-1
V gene: TRBV5-6
clone size: -

CDR3 DNA: TGTGCCAGCGGGACTTTAGCCAAAAACATTCAGTACTTC
CDR3 protein: CASGTLAKNIQYF
D gene: -
J gene: TRBJ2-4
V gene: TRBV27
clone size: -

CDR3 DNA: TGTGTCAGCAGCTTAGGGGCAAACTACGAGCAGTACTTC
CDR3 protein: CVSSLGANYEQYF
D gene: -
J gene: TRBJ2-7
V gene: TRBV7-6
clone size: -

CDR3 DNA: TGTGCCAGTAAAATGGCGGGGAAGATGAACACTGAAGCTTTCTTT
CDR3 protein: CASKMAGKMNTEAFF
D gene: -
J gene: TRBJ1-1
V gene: TRBV19
clone size: few

CDR3 DNA: TGTGCCAGCAGAGCTACAGGGGCCCAATTTGAATATGGCTACACCTTC
CDR3 protein: CASRATGAQFEYGYTF
D gene: TRBD1
J gene: TRBJ1-2
V gene: TRBV6-6
clone size: -

CDR3 DNA: TGTGCCAGCAGCTTGGGGAGGATTGGGGGTTATGGCTACACCTTC
CDR3 protein: CASSLGRIGGYGYTF
D gene: -
J gene: TRBJ1-2
V gene: TRBV7-9
clone size: -

CDR3 DNA: TGTGCCAGCAGCTTGGAACAGGGGAGAGTAGCCAAAAACATTCAGTACTTC
CDR3 protein: CASSLEQGRVAKNIQYF
D gene: TRBD1
J gene: TRBJ2-4
V gene: TRBV5-4
clone size: few

CDR3 DNA: TGTGCCAGCAGTTTCGACAGTTTGGGCGAGCAGTACTTC
CDR3 protein: CASSFDSLGEQYF
D gene: -
J gene: TRBJ2-7
V gene: TRBV27
clone size: -

CDR3 DNA: TGTGCCAGCAGCTTAGCCGGCTGGGCAGGGGGCGGCACAGATACGCAGTATTTT
CDR3 protein: CASSLAGWAGGGTDTQYF
D gene: TRBD1
J gene: TRBJ2-3
V gene: TRBV7-6
clone size: once

CDR3 DNA: TGTGCCAGCTCCGCCGCGGGGGACAACACTGAAGCTTTCTTT
CDR3 protein: CASSAAGDNTEAFF
D gene: -
J gene: TRBJ1-1
V gene: TRBV12-3/TRBV12-4
clone size: few

CDR3 DNA: TGTGCCAGTAGCAATATCCGGATCCTAGCCAAAAACATTCAGTACTTC
CDR3 protein: CASSNIRILAKNIQYF
D gene: -
J gene: TRBJ2-4
V gene: TRBV19
clone size: -

CDR3 DNA: TGTGCCAGCAGTTACTCGACGGGGGCTTATAACACTGAAGCTTTCTTT
CDR3 protein: CASSYSTGAYNTEAFF
D gene: -
J gene: TRBJ1-1
V gene: TRBV6-8
clone size: -

CDR3 DNA: TGCAGTGCTAGATGGGCGGGGGAGATAGCCAAAAACATTCAGTACTTC
CDR3 protein: CSARWAGEIAKNIQYF
D gene: TRBD2
J gene: TRBJ2-4
V gene: TRBV20-1
clone size: few

CDR3 DNA: TGTGCCAGCAGCCCCGGGACTTCGTTCCTTAATGAGCAGTTCTTC
CDR3 protein: CASSPGTSFLNEQFF
D gene: -
J gene: TRBJ2-1
V gene: TRBV13
clone size: -

CDR3 DNA: TGTGCCAGCAGGTCATCGGGACAGGGGGTGGCGAATGAGCAGTTCTTC
CDR3 protein: CASRSSGQGVANEQFF
D gene: TRBD1
J gene: TRBJ2-1
V gene: TRBV7-8
clone size: -

CDR3 DNA: TGTGCCAGCAGTTTATTTTCCAGCAATCAGCCCCAGCATTTT
CDR3 protein: CASSLFSSNQPQHF
D gene: -
J gene: TRBJ1-5
V gene: TRBV27
clone size: -

CDR3 DNA: TGTGCCAGCAGGAAGTTACCTGTCGTTGGCACAACGAACACCGGGGAGCTGTTTTTT
CDR3 protein: CASRKLPVVGTTNTGELFF
D gene: -
J gene: TRBJ2-2
V gene: TRBV7-3
clone size: -

CDR3 DNA: TGTGCCAGCAGTCTAAATGGGGAGACAGATACGCAGTATTTT
CDR3 protein: CASSLNGETDTQYF
D gene: -
J gene: TRBJ2-3
V gene: TRBV6-5
clone size: -

CDR3 DNA: TGTGCCAGCCGGACTGGGGGGGGAGCCTCCTACAATGAGCAGTTCTTC
CDR3 protein: CASRTGGGASYNEQFF
D gene: TRBD2
J gene: TRBJ2-1
V gene: TRBV7-9
clone size: many

CDR3 DNA: TGTGCCAGCAGCGGGAGAAGCGGCTCTCTCAATGAGCAGTTCTTC
CDR3 protein: CASSGRSGSLNEQFF
D gene: -
J gene: TRBJ2-1
V gene: TRBV3-1
clone size: few

CDR3 DNA: TGTGCCAGCAGTTACGAGTACGGGCCTTCCTACGAGCAGTACTTC
CDR3 protein: CASSYEYGPSYEQYF
D gene: -
J gene: TRBJ2-7
V gene: TRBV6-5
clone size: -

CDR3 DNA: TGCGCCAGCAGCCCTACCCTGGGCGCGGATAAAAAACTGTTTTTT
CDR3 protein: CASSPTLGADKKLFF
D gene: -
J gene: TRBJ1-4
V gene: TRBV4-1
clone size: -

CDR3 DNA: TGTGCCAGCTCACCCCCTCGCTTAAGGGATGAGCGTGAAAAACTGTTTTTT
CDR3 protein: CASSPPRLRDEREKLFF
D gene: -
J gene: TRBJ1-4
V gene: TRBV18
clone size: few

CDR3 DNA: TGCAGCGCGGAACAGGGCACAGATACGCAGTATTTT
CDR3 protein: CSAEQGTDTQYF
D gene: -
J gene: TRBJ2-3
V gene: TRBV29-1
clone size: -

CDR3 DNA: TGTGCCAGCTATTCTAGCACCTTCAGCCCAGAGACCCAGTACTTC
CDR3 protein: CASYSSTFSPETQYF
D gene: -
J gene: TRBJ2-5
V gene: TRBV6-1
clone size: -

CDR3 DNA: TGTGCCAGCAGTGAAAGGACTAGCGGGGGATACACAGATACGCAGTATTTT
CDR3 protein: CASSERTSGGYTDTQYF
D gene: TRBD2
J gene: TRBJ2-3
V gene: TRBV6-1
clone size: many

CDR3 DNA: TGTGCCAGCAGCCCCAAGACCGGACGAGGAGGAGAGACCCAGTACTTC
CDR3 protein: CASSPKTGRGGETQYF
D gene: -
J gene: TRBJ2-5
V gene: TRBV7-9
clone size: many

CDR3 DNA: TGTGCCAGCAGTGGCCTAAACACAGGGGATTACTCCTACAATGAGCAGTTCTTC
CDR3 protein: CASSGLNTGDYSYNEQFF
D gene: TRBD1
J gene: TRBJ2-1
V gene: TRBV2
clone size: -

CDR3 DNA: TGTGCCACCAGCAGAGACCCTTACATTGAAGCTTTCTTT
CDR3 protein: CATSRDPYIEAFF
D gene: -
J gene: TRBJ1-1
V gene: TRBV15
clone size: many

CDR3 DNA: TGTGCCAGCAGTTTCTACGGGGCCGGGGGCGAAGGCACAGATACGCAGTATTTT
CDR3 protein: CASSFYGAGGEGTDTQYF
D gene: -
J gene: TRBJ2-3
V gene: TRBV27
clone size: few

CDR3 DNA: TGTGCCAGTAGTATATACCGGGAGCCTGAAGCTTTCTTT
CDR3 protein: CASSIYREPEAFF
D gene: -
J gene: TRBJ1-1
V gene: TRBV19
clone size: -

CDR3 DNA: TGTGCCAGCAGTTCGGTGGCCATATCGAGGTACAATGAGCAGTTCTTC
CDR3 protein: CASSSVAISRYNEQFF
D gene: -
J gene: TRBJ2-1
V gene: TRBV6-2/TRBV6-3
clone size: many

CDR3 DNA: TGTGCCAGCAGTTTAAGGTTTGTCGACACTGAAGCTTTCTTT
CDR3 protein: CASSLRFVDTEAFF
D gene: -
J gene: TRBJ1-1
V gene: TRBV12-3/TRBV12-4
clone size: -

CDR3 DNA: TGTGCCAGCAGTTACTCAACTCAACAGTACTTC
CDR3 protein: CASSYSTQQYF
D gene: -
J gene: TRBJ2-5
V gene: TRBV6-6
clone size: -

CDR3 DNA: TGTGCCAGCAGCTACGCAGGGGGCGCGGGAGATACGCAGTATTTT
CDR3 protein: CASSYAGGAGDTQYF
D gene: TRBD1
J gene: TRBJ2-3
V gene: TRBV7-6
clone size: many

CDR3 DNA: TGTGCCAGCGGCCCGACAGGCCTGCAGTATTTT
CDR3 protein: CASGPTGLQYF
D gene: -
J gene: TRBJ2-3
V gene: TRBV12-3/TRBV12-4
clone size: -

CDR3 DNA: TGTGCCAGCAGTATAAAGAGAGACACTGAAGCTTTCTTT
CDR3 protein: CASSIKRDTEAFF
D gene: -
J gene: TRBJ1-1
V gene: TRBV28
clone size: few

CDR3 DNA: TGTGCCAGCAGCTTAGTCGGTACTAGCACAGATACGCAGTATTTT
CDR3 protein: CASSLVGTSTDTQYF
D gene: -
J gene: TRBJ2-3
V gene: TRBV7-2
clone size: many

CDR3 DNA: TGTGCCAGCACCGGGACGATTAACACTGAAGCTTTCTTT
CDR3 protein: CASTGTINTEAFF
D gene: -
J gene: TRBJ1-1
V gene: TRBV12-3/TRBV12-4
clone size: few

CDR3 DNA: TGCGCCAGCAGCCCCACTAGGGGGGAGGTAGTGGGCTACACCTTC
CDR3 protein: CASSPTRGEVVGYTF
D gene: -
J gene: TRBJ1-2
V gene: TRBV4-3
clone size: few

CDR3 DNA: TGTGCCAGCACCCCTCGGAGGGAGACCCAATATGGCTACACCTTC
CDR3 protein: CASTPRRETQYGYTF
D gene: -
J gene: TRBJ1-2
V gene: TRBV9
clone size: -

CDR3 DNA: TGTGCCAGCGAGGGCGGGGACTCCTACAATGAGCAGTTCTTC
CDR3 protein: CASEGGDSYNEQFF
D gene: -
J gene: TRBJ2-1
V gene: TRBV7-9
clone size: many

CDR3 DNA: TGTGCCAGCAGTGCCGGGACAGGGAACACCGGGGAGCTGTTTTTT
CDR3 protein: CASSAGTGNTGELFF
D gene: TRBD1
J gene: TRBJ2-2
V gene: TRBV6-5
clone size: -

CDR3 DNA: TGTGCCAGCAGCTCCCGGGACAGGGGGCGGAATGAGCAGTTCTTC
CDR3 protein: CASSSRDRGRNEQFF
D gene: TRBD1
J gene: TRBJ2-1
V gene: TRBV7-9
clone size: many

CDR3 DNA: TGTGCCAGCAGTTTCGGGGGCTACACCTTC
CDR3 protein: CASSFGGYTF
D gene: -
J gene: TRBJ1-2
V gene: TRBV12-3/TRBV12-4
clone size: many

CDR3 DNA: TGTGCCAGCAGCTTACCGACAGGGCGCGAGCAGTACTTC
CDR3 protein: CASSLPTGREQYF
D gene: TRBD1
J gene: TRBJ2-7
V gene: TRBV7-6
clone size: -

CDR3 DNA: TGTGCCATCAGTGATGTGGGGGTGACGAAATTGGTTACAGATACGCAGTATTTT
CDR3 protein: CAISDVGVTKLVTDTQYF
D gene: -
J gene: TRBJ2-3
V gene: TRBV10-3
clone size: -

CDR3 DNA: TGTGCCAGCAGCCACCGGGACAGGAACTCTGGGGCCAACGTCCTGACTTTC
CDR3 protein: CASSHRDRNSGANVLTF
D gene: TRBD1
J gene: TRBJ2-6
V gene: TRBV7-8
clone size: -

CDR3 DNA: TGTGCCAGCAGACCCATAGAGAACACTGAAGCTTTCTTT
CDR3 protein: CASRPIENTEAFF
D gene: -
J gene: TRBJ1-1
V gene: TRBV12-3/TRBV12-4
clone size: -

CDR3 DNA: TGTGCCAGCAGCTTTGAAGGGCGAGAGCAGTACTTC
CDR3 protein: CASSFEGREQYF
D gene: -
J gene: TRBJ2-7
V gene: TRBV7-6
clone size: -

CDR3 DNA: TGTGCCAGCAGCGCAGAGGGGTGGGATGAGCAGTTCTTC
CDR3 protein: CASSAEGWDEQFF
D gene: -
J gene: TRBJ2-1
V gene: TRBV7-8
clone size: many

CDR3 DNA: TGTGCCAGCAGCGGACAGGGGTTAAACACTGAAGCTTTCTTT
CDR3 protein: CASSGQGLNTEAFF
D gene: TRBD1
J gene: TRBJ1-1
V gene: TRBV7-9
clone size: many

CDR3 DNA: TGTGCCAGCAGCTTAGGTGGGGGAAGAATGAACACTGAAGCTTTCTTT
CDR3 protein: CASSLGGGRMNTEAFF
D gene: -
J gene: TRBJ1-1
V gene: TRBV7-9
clone size: -

CDR3 DNA: TGTGCCAGCAGTTTCGGTTGGGGGCGGAACACTGAAGCTTTCTTT
CDR3 protein: CASSFGWGRNTEAFF
D gene: -
J gene: TRBJ1-1
V gene: TRBV12-3/TRBV12-4
clone size: -

CDR3 DNA: TGTGCCAGCAGTCCGCGATTGGGCTCTGGAAACACCATATATTTT
CDR3 protein: CASSPRLGSGNTIYF
D gene: -
J gene: TRBJ1-3
V gene: TRBV12-3/TRBV12-4
clone size: -

CDR3 DNA: TGTGCCAGCAGTTCTGAGAAGACAGGGGACGTCGAGACCCAGCACTTC
CDR3 protein: CASSSEKTGDVETQHF
D gene: TRBD1
J gene: TRBJ2-5
V gene: TRBV27
clone size: -

CDR3 DNA: TGTGCCAGCAGTTGGGAGGGTTCGAATAATTCACCCCTCCACTTT
CDR3 protein: CASSWEGSNNSPLHF
D gene: -
J gene: TRBJ1-6
V gene: TRBV6-6
clone size: -

CDR3 DNA: TGTGCCATCAGGGACAGGGGGCAAGAGACCCAGTACTTC
CDR3 protein: CAIRDRGQETQYF
D gene: TRBD1
J gene: TRBJ2-5
V gene: TRBV10-3
clone size: -